This T cell receptor beta chain stems from a study of cytomegalovirus exposure and HLA in healthy donors. Study results and caveats: Reports indicated that the classifier achieved high specificity and sensitivity in diagnosing cytomegalovirus status. Among donors in an Asian-associated ancestry cluster, a later analysis reportedly found fewer N-insertions than the roughly 700-donor mean. Certain indistinguishable V segments, among them TRBV6-2 and TRBV6-3, were excluded.

CDR1 and CDR2 (germline): MGHRA, YSYEKL. This CDR3 spans 15 amino acids. With 1 base clipped from V and 6 bases from J, the junction kept 2 bases outside the gene matches. This clone has just a few counts. Its antigen is currently unknown. The PCR made use of 60 Vbeta and 13 Jbeta primers. Original data processing: In a later analysis, about 9.9 million of 75 million to 85 million unique beta chains occurred in at least two donors. Clones were read by immunoSEQ multiplex PCR, and TCRdb kept only the in-frame ones, dropping some. The DNA was the basis for D and trimming; V, J and clone size are from that table. The sample holds about 110,000 clones, 60% to 80% seen once.

The chain carries TRBV4-1 and TRBJ2-1, with 11 bases that match TRBD1. The sequence was collected from a man aged 18-30 years in good health and CMV-seronegative. The sample taken for sequencing was PBMCs. This CDR3 reads CASSQGTGGLNEQFF. CDR3 in DNA: TGCGCCAGCAGCCAAGGGACAGGGGGCCTCAATGAGCAGTTCTTC.